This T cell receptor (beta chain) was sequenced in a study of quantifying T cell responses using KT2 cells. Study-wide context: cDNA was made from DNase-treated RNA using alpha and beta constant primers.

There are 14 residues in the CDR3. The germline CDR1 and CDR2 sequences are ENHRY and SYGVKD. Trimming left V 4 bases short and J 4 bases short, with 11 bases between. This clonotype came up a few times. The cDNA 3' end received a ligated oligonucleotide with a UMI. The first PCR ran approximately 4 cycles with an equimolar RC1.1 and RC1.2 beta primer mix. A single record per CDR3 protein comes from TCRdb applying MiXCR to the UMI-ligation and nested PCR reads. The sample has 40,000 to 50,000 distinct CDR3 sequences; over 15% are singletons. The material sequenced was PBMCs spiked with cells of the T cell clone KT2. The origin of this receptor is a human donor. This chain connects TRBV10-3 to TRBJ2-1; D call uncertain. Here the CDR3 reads CAISVAPGYNEQFF. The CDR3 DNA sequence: TGTGCCATCAGTGTAGCACCCGGGTACAATGAGCAGTTCTTC.